This TCR beta chain was captured in a study of blood T cell repertoires in COVID-19. Data came from immunoSEQ multiplex PCR; TCRdb stores just in-frame clones and leaves some out. Of a few hundred thousand clones listed, under 90% were seen once; the top ten hold roughly 1.9%. The CDR3 is 13 residues long. V was shortened by 7 bases and J by 4 bases, with 11 bases between the two germline ends. The V gene is TRBV6-7, the J gene TRBJ1-3, with D possibly TRBD1 on 5 matching bases. TRBV6-7 is identified as an open reading frame with a role that is uncertain. This TCR was sampled from a woman aged 60-75 years who had recovered from COVID-19. Input material: PBMCs or T cells enriched from blood (not recorded which). The CDR3 DNA reads as TGTGCCAGCACCTGGACACCCGGAAACACCATATATTTT. Its translation is CASTWTPGNTIYF.